Listed below are T cell receptor beta chains from one sample, sequenced in a study of cytotoxic CD8 clonotypes in ibrutinib-treated CLL. Using immunoSEQ multiplex PCR, the repertoire was profiled, and TCRdb retains in-frame clones only, with some absent. The data contain approximately 140,000 clones, roughly 80% of them singletons. The specimen was PBMCs, collected after 12 months of ibrutinib treatment. These receptors all stem from a human donor with chronic lymphocytic leukemia. Both conserved end residues are part of each CDR3. The D gene is left open where the match is weak. A clone size is listed for some rows: how often the clone was seen (once, few, many), or a class if it is expanded.

CDR3 DNA: TGTGCCAGCAGCTTCCAAGGAAGGACCACTGAAGCTTTCTTT
CDR3 protein: CASSFQGRTTEAFF
clone size: .
V gene: TRBV7-9
J gene: TRBJ1-1
D gene: .

CDR3 DNA: TGTGCCAGTTGTGAATTGGGGGTGAGCTCTGGAAACACCATATATTTT
CDR3 protein: CASCELGVSSGNTIYF
clone size: .
V gene: TRBV19
J gene: TRBJ1-3
D gene: .

CDR3 DNA: TGTGCCAGCAGCGTAGTAGCGGGAACCTTCTATGAGCAGTTCTTC
CDR3 protein: CASSVVAGTFYEQFF
clone size: .
V gene: TRBV9
J gene: TRBJ2-1
D gene: TRBD2

CDR3 DNA: TGCGCCAGCAGCCCAACAGGGAACACCGGGGAGCTGTTTTTT
CDR3 protein: CASSPTGNTGELFF
clone size: .
V gene: TRBV5-1
J gene: TRBJ2-2
D gene: .

CDR3 DNA: TGCGCCAGCAGCTTATCTACAGGGGAAACTGAAGCTTTCTTT
CDR3 protein: CASSLSTGETEAFF
clone size: .
V gene: TRBV5-1
J gene: TRBJ1-1
D gene: TRBD1

CDR3 DNA: TGTGCCTCCAAACCCGGGGTAGCGGGGGGGGCAGATACGCAGTATTTT
CDR3 protein: CASKPGVAGGADTQYF
clone size: .
V gene: TRBV30
J gene: TRBJ2-3
D gene: TRBD2

CDR3 DNA: TGTGCCAGCAGTTACGGGAAGGGGACTCAGTTCTTC
CDR3 protein: CASSYGKGTQFF
clone size: once
V gene: TRBV6-5
J gene: TRBJ2-1
D gene: .

CDR3 DNA: TGTGCCAGCAGTTCATACAGGGGTTGGAGCTCCTACGAGCAGTACTTC
CDR3 protein: CASSSYRGWSSYEQYF
clone size: .
V gene: TRBV6-5
J gene: TRBJ2-7
D gene: TRBD1

CDR3 DNA: TGTGCCAGCAGTTCCTACAGGGGGGATGGATACTACGAGCAGTACTTC
CDR3 protein: CASSSYRGDGYYEQYF
clone size: .
V gene: TRBV27
J gene: TRBJ2-7
D gene: TRBD1

CDR3 DNA: TGTGCCAGCAGCTCGATAGAGGGTAAGAGCACTGAAGCTTTCTTT
CDR3 protein: CASSSIEGKSTEAFF
clone size: few
V gene: TRBV11-2
J gene: TRBJ1-1
D gene: .

CDR3 DNA: TGTGCCAGCAGCTTAATCCGGAACTCCTACGAGCAGTACTTC
CDR3 protein: CASSLIRNSYEQYF
clone size: .
V gene: TRBV7-2
J gene: TRBJ2-7
D gene: .